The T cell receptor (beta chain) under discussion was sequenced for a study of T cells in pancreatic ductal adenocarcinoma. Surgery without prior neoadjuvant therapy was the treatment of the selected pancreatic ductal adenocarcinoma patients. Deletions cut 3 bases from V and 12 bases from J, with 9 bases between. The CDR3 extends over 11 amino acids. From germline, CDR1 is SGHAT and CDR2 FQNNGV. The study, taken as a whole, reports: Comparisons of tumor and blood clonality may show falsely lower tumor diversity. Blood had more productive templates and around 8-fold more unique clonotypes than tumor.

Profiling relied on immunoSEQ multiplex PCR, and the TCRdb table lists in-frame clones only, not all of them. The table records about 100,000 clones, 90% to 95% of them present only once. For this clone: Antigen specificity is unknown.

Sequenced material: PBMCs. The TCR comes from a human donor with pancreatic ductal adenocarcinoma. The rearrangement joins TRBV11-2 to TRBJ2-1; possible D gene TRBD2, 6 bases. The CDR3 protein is CASSFVGGQFF. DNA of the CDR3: TGTGCCAGCAGCTTTGTGGGGGGGCAGTTCTTC.